These T cell receptor beta chains were read from a single sample in a study of patients and donors after allogeneic stem cell transplantation. TCRdb reanalysed the RT-PCR reads using MiXCR and keeps one entry per CDR3 protein. This table has about 24,000 distinct CDR3 sequences, 42% appearing once. What was sequenced was blood, either unsorted or a sorted T cell fraction (not recorded which). The origin of the receptors is a human donor who was either an allogeneic HSCT recipient or a stem cell or donor lymphocyte infusion donor (not recorded which). It is not recorded whose cells these are; they may come from a transplant donor. The CDR3 runs from the conserved cysteine through the conserved F or W. D genes are given only for firm matches. Rows may omit the clone size; those that give it use once, few, many or a size class.

j_gene,abundance,d_gene,v_gene,CDR3nt,CDR3aa
TRBJ2-3,once,NA,TRBV3-1,TGTGCCAGCAGCCAAGCTAGGGGCTCTCCGAGTGCGCAGTATTTT,CASSQARGSPSAQYF
TRBJ1-5,few,TRBD1,TRBV5-6,TGTGCCAGCAGCCCGGACAGGGGTCAGCCCCAGCATTTT,CASSPDRGQPQHF
TRBJ2-5,NA,TRBD2,TRBV27,TGTGCCAGCAGTTTGACTAGCGGGGGGGAAGAGACCCAGTACTTC,CASSLTSGGEETQYF
TRBJ2-2,NA,TRBD1,TRBV10-3,TGTGCCATCAGCCCGACAGGGGCCGGGGAGCTGTTTTTT,CAISPTGAGELFF
TRBJ2-2,once,TRBD1,TRBV6-2/TRBV6-3,TGTGCCAACAGGGACAGGTACACCGGGGAGCTGTTTTTT,CANRDRYTGELFF
TRBJ2-3,NA,NA,TRBV20-1,TGCAGTGCCGTCCGGGGACTTCCCACAGATACGCAGTATTTT,CSAVRGLPTDTQYF
TRBJ2-2,NA,TRBD1,TRBV9,TGTGCCAGCAGCGTAGAAGGGGGCTGGGCCGGGGAGCTGTTTTTT,CASSVEGGWAGELFF
TRBJ1-5,few,NA,TRBV5-6,TGTGCCAGCAGTTCAAATACAGACATTAGCAATCAGCCCCAGCATTTT,CASSSNTDISNQPQHF
TRBJ1-5,NA,TRBD1,TRBV20-1,TGCAGTGCTAGGGGACAGGGCAATCAGCCCCAGCATTTT,CSARGQGNQPQHF
TRBJ1-1,few,NA,TRBV3-1,TGTGCCAGCAGCCACAGGGGCCGCGACACTGAAGCTTTCTTT,CASSHRGRDTEAFF
TRBJ2-5,NA,NA,TRBV12-3/TRBV12-4,TGTGCCAGCAGTTTCCTTCCCAGGGGAGAAATGCAGACCCAGTACTTC,CASSFLPRGEMQTQYF
TRBJ2-5,NA,TRBD2,TRBV24-1,TGTGCCACCAGTGAGCGCGGGAGGGCCCAAGAGACCCAGTACTTC,CATSERGRAQETQYF
TRBJ1-3,NA,NA,TRBV25-1,TGTGCCAGCAGTGACGCCGGACATTTTGGAAACACCATATATTTT,CASSDAGHFGNTIYF
TRBJ2-7,many,NA,TRBV5-1,TGCGCCAGCAGCTTGAAGGGAGCCACCGAGCAGTACTTC,CASSLKGATEQYF
TRBJ1-6,NA,TRBD1,TRBV4-1,TGCGCCAGCAGTCCCCGGGGGTGGGGACAGGGGTCTCCCCTCCACTTT,CASSPRGWGQGSPLHF
TRBJ1-6,NA,NA,TRBV4-1,TGCGCCAGCAGCCAAGATTCGGCTAATTCACCCCTCCACTTT,CASSQDSANSPLHF
TRBJ2-3,NA,NA,TRBV19,TGTGCCAGTTCCCAGCAACAGACAGATACGCAGTATTTT,CASSQQQTDTQYF
TRBJ1-1,NA,TRBD1,TRBV4-2,TGTGCCAGCAGCCGCGGACAGGGGGCCATGAACACTGAAGCTTTCTTT,CASSRGQGAMNTEAFF
TRBJ2-1,few,NA,TRBV3-1,TGTGCCAGCAGCCAAGACAGGGTGTTGTTCAATGAGCAGTTCTTC,CASSQDRVLFNEQFF
TRBJ2-7,NA,NA,TRBV25-1,TGTGCCAGCAGTGAATCGGGTTTGGACTACGAGCAGTACTTC,CASSESGLDYEQYF
TRBJ1-4,few,TRBD1,TRBV6-5,TGTGCCAGCAGTCTAGGGACAGGGCAAAAACTGTTTTTT,CASSLGTGQKLFF
TRBJ1-2,NA,NA,TRBV4-1,TGCGCCAGCAGCCAAACGGACCTGGCCTATGGCTACACCTTC,CASSQTDLAYGYTF